This T cell receptor beta chain was identified in a study of Ad26.COV2.S vaccination and SARS-CoV-2 variants. The CDR3 is 13 residues long. The V and J ends lost 0 bases and 6 bases respectively, with 10 bases between them. Germline V gene sequence: CDR1 SGHRS, CDR2 YFSETQ. This clone was seen a handful of times. Treatment described: 15 to 20 received Ad26.COV2.S at low or high dose, single or two shots; 5 received placebo; per-sample allocation not given. The samples date from day 63 after the first vaccine or placebo injection. Clones were sequenced by immunoSEQ multiplex PCR, and TCRdb holds only the in-frame ones, with some missing. The data contain 300,000 to 400,000 clones, around 89% of them singletons.

This sample comprised peripheral blood, obtained in a trial of Ad26.COV2.S vaccine versus placebo. The TCR sequence derives from a person aged 18-65 years who received the Ad26.COV2.S COVID-19 vaccine or a placebo. The chain couples TRBV5-1 to TRBJ2-7; D perhaps matches TRBD1 (5 bases). The CDR3 bases are TGCGCCAGCAGCTTGGCCCTTCAGGGCGAGCAGTACTTC. Its protein product is CASSLALQGEQYF.